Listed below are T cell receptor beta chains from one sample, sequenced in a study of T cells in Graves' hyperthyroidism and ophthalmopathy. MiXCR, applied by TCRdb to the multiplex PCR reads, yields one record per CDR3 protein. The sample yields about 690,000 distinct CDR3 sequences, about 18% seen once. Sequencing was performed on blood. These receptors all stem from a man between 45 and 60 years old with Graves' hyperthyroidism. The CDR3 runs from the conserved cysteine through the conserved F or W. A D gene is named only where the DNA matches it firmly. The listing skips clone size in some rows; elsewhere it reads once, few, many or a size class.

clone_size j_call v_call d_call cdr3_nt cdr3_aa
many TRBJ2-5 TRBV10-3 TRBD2 TGTGCCATCAGTTCAGCGACTAGCGGGAGCAGGGAGACCCAGTACTTC CAISSATSGSRETQYF
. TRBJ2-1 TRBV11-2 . TGTGCCAGCAGCTTAGTTAGGGTTTTCGATGAGCAGTTCTTC CASSLVRVFDEQFF
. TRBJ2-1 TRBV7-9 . TGTGCCAGCAGCTCGCCGGGACCGCTGGACCAGTTCTTC CASSSPGPLDQFF
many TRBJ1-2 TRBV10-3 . TGTGCCATCAGTGGACAGTTCTATGGCTACACCTTC CAISGQFYGYTF
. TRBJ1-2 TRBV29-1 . TGCAGCGTGGCCACCGACGGGACACGAGGCTATGGCTACACCTTC CSVATDGTRGYGYTF
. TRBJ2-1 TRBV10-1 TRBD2 TGCGCCAGCAGTGCCGGGCCACTAGCGGGCTACAATGAGCAGTTCTTC CASSAGPLAGYNEQFF
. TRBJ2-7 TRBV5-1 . TGCGCCAGCAGCCCGAACGGGATTCCCTACGAGCAGTACTTC CASSPNGIPYEQYF
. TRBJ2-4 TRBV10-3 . TGTGCCATCAGCGACTCGGTAAACATTCAGTACTTC CAISDSVNIQYF
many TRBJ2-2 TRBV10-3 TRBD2 TGTGCCATCAGTGAAACGATCCTAGCGGGCACCGGGGAGCTGTTTTTT CAISETILAGTGELFF
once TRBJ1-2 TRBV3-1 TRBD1 TGTGCCAGCAGCCAAAATTACAGGGGACAAACGAGGGGTGGCTACACCTTC CASSQNYRGQTRGGYTF
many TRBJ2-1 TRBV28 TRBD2 TGTGCCAGCCAATCAAGGGGACTAGCGGGAACCAATGAGCAGTTCTTC CASQSRGLAGTNEQFF
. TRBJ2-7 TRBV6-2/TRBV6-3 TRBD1 TGTGCCAGCAGTTACTCGGCTCGGGACAGGGGACCTTACGAGCAGTACTTC CASSYSARDRGPYEQYF
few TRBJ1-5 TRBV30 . TGTGCCTGGAGTGTGGGTTACAATCAGCCCCAGCATTTT CAWSVGYNQPQHF
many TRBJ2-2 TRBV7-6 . TGTGCCAGCAGCTTAGGCGGGATGAGAGACGGGGAGCTGTTTTTT CASSLGGMRDGELFF
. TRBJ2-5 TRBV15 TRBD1 TGTGCCACCAGCAGCGAACAGGGGGGCCAAGAGACCCAGTACTTC CATSSEQGGQETQYF
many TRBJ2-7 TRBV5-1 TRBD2 TGCGCCAGCAGCTGGGGGGAGGGTCTCGAGCAGTACTTC CASSWGEGLEQYF